This T cell receptor beta chain stems from a study of glioma-infiltrating T cells after dendritic cell vaccination. Overall study context: Treatment, given 2003 to 2012, was autologous tumor lysate-pulsed dendritic cell vaccination.

Amplification used 60 V beta primers and 13 J beta primers. Profiling relied on immunoSEQ multiplex PCR, and the TCRdb table lists in-frame clones only, not all of them. The sample has about 50,000 clones; less than 90% are singletons. The V gene's germline CDR1 is LNHDA and CDR2 SQIVND (reference sequence). The CDR3 is 15 residues long. V dropped 5 bases and J dropped 3; count of bases not matched to a gene: 5. The material was blood, obtained before dendritic cell vaccination. The chain has TRBV19 and TRBJ2-2; 8 bases fit TRBD1. This receptor was taken from a human donor with glioblastoma. CDR3 protein: CASSQGQGYTGELFF. The CDR3 DNA follows: TGTGCCAGTAGTCAAGGACAGGGTTACACCGGGGAGCTGTTTTTT.